This T cell receptor (beta chain) came from a study of blood T cell repertoires in COVID-19. Study-wide background: Sites across the United States, Italy and Spain contributed samples from acute and convalescent COVID-19.

In the original processing: Nucleated cell counts were estimated from reference gene primer amplification. The table came from immunoSEQ multiplex PCR; TCRdb's copy has only in-frame clones and leaves some out. That table is the source of V, J and clone size, and D and trimming were worked out from the DNA. The sample lists around 190,000 clones, more than 70% occurring once. This CDR3 has 14 amino acids. The J segment lost 9 bases and the V segment lost 7 bases, leaving 6 bases of the junction unmatched. Germline V gene sequence: CDR1 MNHEY, CDR2 SVGAGI. This sequence originates from a man aged 50-60 years with COVID-19, enrolled during active disease. This chain uses TRBV6-5 with TRBJ1-6; 10 bases line up with TRBD1. The material sequenced was peripheral blood. This chain's CDR3 is CASTRQGASSPLHF. CDR3 DNA: TGTGCCAGCACCCGACAGGGGGCCTCTTCACCCCTCCACTTT.